Listed below are T cell receptor beta chains from one sample, sequenced in a study of shared clonotypes between healthy human individuals. TCRdb keeps only in-frame clones here, not all; method: immunoSEQ multiplex PCR. The repertoire holds about 2 million clones, over 85% seen once, with roughly 1% in the top ten. Specimen: naive CD8+ T cells sorted from blood. Every receptor here comes from a man aged 18 to 29 in good health. CDR3s include the opening cysteine and the closing phenylalanine or tryptophan. The D gene is left open where the match is weak. Not every row has a clone size; where given, it reads once, few, many or a size class.

.	TRBJ2-1	TRBV6-6	.	CASMVTTFDEQFF	TGTGCCAGCATGGTGACTACATTCGATGAGCAGTTCTTC
TRBD1	TRBJ2-7	TRBV5-1	.	CASSWERGLGEQYF	TGCGCCAGCAGCTGGGAGAGGGGGCTAGGAGAGCAGTACTTC
TRBD1	TRBJ2-1	TRBV30	.	CAWGEGTGWLVNEQFF	TGTGCCTGGGGAGAAGGGACAGGGTGGTTGGTCAATGAGCAGTTCTTC
.	TRBJ2-1	TRBV5-6	.	CASSHRVWSYNEQFF	TGTGCCAGCAGCCACAGGGTGTGGTCCTACAATGAGCAGTTCTTC
TRBD2	TRBJ2-3	TRBV10-2	.	CASSVASGGADTQYF	TGCGCCAGCAGTGTGGCTAGCGGGGGAGCAGATACGCAGTATTTT
.	TRBJ2-7	TRBV5-5	.	CASSLDVGSYEQYF	TGTGCCAGCAGCTTGGATGTCGGATCCTACGAGCAGTACTTC
TRBD1	TRBJ1-1	TRBV5-1	.	CASSTEGGGTEAFF	TGCGCCAGCAGCACGGAAGGGGGCGGGACTGAAGCTTTCTTT
.	TRBJ2-3	TRBV28	once	CASRPTGDLDTQYF	TGTGCCAGCAGACCAACGGGCGATCTAGATACGCAGTATTTT
.	TRBJ2-1	TRBV13	.	CASSLGSYEQFF	TGTGCCAGCAGCTTAGGGAGCTATGAGCAGTTCTTC
TRBD1	TRBJ2-7	TRBV7-9	.	CASSSTQGALTYEQYF	TGTGCCAGCAGCTCGACGCAGGGGGCCCTGACCTACGAGCAGTACTTC
TRBD2	TRBJ2-3	TRBV4-2	.	CASSTGTSGGDTQYF	TGTGCCAGCAGCACCGGGACTAGCGGGGGTGATACGCAGTATTTT
TRBD1	TRBJ1-2	TRBV30	once	CAWSGGDSYYGYTF	TGTGCCTGGAGTGGGGGGGACAGCTACTATGGCTACACCTTC
TRBD2	TRBJ2-7	TRBV2	.	CASTFSGGGTYEQYF	TGTGCCAGCACCTTTTCGGGAGGGGGGACCTACGAGCAGTACTTC
TRBD1	TRBJ1-1	TRBV19	.	CASSITGVNTEAFF	TGTGCCAGTAGTATTACAGGGGTGAACACTGAAGCTTTCTTT
.	TRBJ2-1	TRBV27	.	CASSLRQEYNEQFF	TGTGCCAGCAGTTTAAGGCAGGAGTACAATGAGCAGTTCTTC
.	TRBJ2-7	TRBV7-6	.	CASSVQGPYEQYF	TGTGCCAGCAGCGTACAGGGCCCCTACGAGCAGTACTTC
.	TRBJ2-7	TRBV19	.	CASSMRLVGYEQYF	TGTGCCAGTAGTATGAGACTCGTCGGCTACGAGCAGTACTTC
.	TRBJ1-3	TRBV9	.	CASSSGLLRDTIYF	TGTGCCAGCAGCTCCGGACTGTTAAGGGACACCATATATTTT
.	TRBJ1-2	TRBV5-4	.	CASSLEAGVDGYTF	TGTGCCAGCAGCTTGGAGGCGGGGGTGGATGGCTACACCTTC
TRBD1	TRBJ2-1	TRBV10-1	.	CASSRDSSMTGQFF	TGCGCCAGCAGTAGGGACAGTTCAATGACGGGGCAGTTCTTC
TRBD1	TRBJ2-7	TRBV10-1	.	CASSWDRGPVEQYF	TGCGCCAGCAGTTGGGACAGGGGGCCGGTCGAGCAGTACTTC
TRBD1	TRBJ2-7	TRBV6-5	.	CASSYSGQGLDEQYF	TGTGCCAGCAGTTACTCGGGACAGGGGCTCGACGAGCAGTACTTC
.	TRBJ1-1	TRBV28	.	CASILSGDTEAFF	TGTGCCAGCATCCTATCTGGGGACACTGAAGCTTTCTTT
.	TRBJ2-3	TRBV6-5	.	CASSLPMGTDTQYF	TGTGCCAGCAGCCTACCGATGGGAACAGATACGCAGTATTTT
.	TRBJ2-7	TRBV5-5	.	CASSLPHRSYEQYF	TGTGCCAGCAGCTTGCCCCACAGATCCTACGAGCAGTACTTC
TRBD1	TRBJ2-7	TRBV5-8	.	CASSLQGSYEQYF	TGTGCCAGCAGCTTACAGGGGTCCTACGAGCAGTACTTC
.	TRBJ1-3	TRBV6-5	few	CASCQYVGNTIYF	TGTGCCAGCTGCCAATACGTGGGAAACACCATATATTTT
TRBD1	TRBJ1-6	TRBV6-5	.	CASSYSGGGNSPLHF	TGTGCCAGCAGTTACTCCGGAGGGGGCAATTCACCCCTCCACTTT
TRBD2	TRBJ2-2	TRBV30	.	CAWSSGSGTGELFF	TGTGCCTGGAGTAGCGGGAGCGGCACCGGGGAGCTGTTTTTT
.	TRBJ1-2	TRBV5-4	.	CASSPQEGAFDTF	TGTGCCAGCAGCCCTCAGGAAGGGGCTTTTGACACCTTC
.	TRBJ2-7	TRBV6-4	once	CASSQDVEQYF	TGTGCCAGCAGTCAAGACGTAGAGCAGTACTTC
TRBD1	TRBJ1-1	TRBV7-9	few	CASSLGIRDRGGTEAFF	TGTGCCAGCAGCTTAGGGATCCGGGACAGGGGAGGAACTGAAGCTTTCTTT
.	TRBJ2-7	TRBV6-6	few	CASRTGSYEQYF	TGTGCCAGCAGAACAGGTTCCTACGAGCAGTACTTC
TRBD1	TRBJ1-6	TRBV14	.	CASRQTGGNSPLHF	TGTGCCAGCAGGCAGACAGGGGGGAATTCACCCCTCCACTTT
.	TRBJ2-7	TRBV7-2	few	CASSLGGALSEQYF	TGTGCCAGCAGCTTAGGGGGGGCATTAAGCGAGCAGTACTTC
.	TRBJ1-3	TRBV5-1	.	CASSLEVTASPGNTIYF	TGCGCCAGCAGCTTGGAGGTTACAGCCTCTCCTGGAAACACCATATATTTT
.	TRBJ1-1	TRBV7-9	.	CASSPAQGSYTEAFF	TGTGCCAGCAGCCCAGCACAGGGATCTTACACTGAAGCTTTCTTT
.	TRBJ2-7	TRBV7-9	.	CASSLTGVAYEQYF	TGTGCCAGCAGCTTGACGGGAGTCGCCTACGAGCAGTACTTC
.	TRBJ2-7	TRBV19	.	CASSRNQGKKQYF	TGTGCCAGTAGTAGAAACCAGGGGAAGAAGCAGTACTTC
.	TRBJ2-7	TRBV27	.	CASSLLATSSNEQYF	TGTGCCAGCAGTTTATTGGCGACTAGTTCGAACGAGCAGTACTTC
.	TRBJ2-7	TRBV27	.	CASSLIGERGYEQYF	TGTGCCAGCAGTTTAATTGGGGAGAGGGGGTACGAGCAGTACTTC
TRBD2	TRBJ2-1	TRBV9	.	CASSPSGGGHVNEQFF	TGTGCCAGCAGCCCTAGCGGGGGTGGGCATGTGAATGAGCAGTTCTTC
.	TRBJ2-1	TRBV7-8	.	CASSLAQGPPYNEQFF	TGTGCCAGCAGCTTAGCGCAGGGACCCCCTTACAATGAGCAGTTCTTC
TRBD1	TRBJ2-7	TRBV6-5	few	CASSQRGQGPYEQYF	TGTGCCAGCAGTCAGCGGGGACAGGGTCCCTACGAGCAGTACTTC
.	TRBJ2-7	TRBV29-1	.	CSVGGGESYEQYF	TGCAGCGTTGGGGGTGGGGAGTCCTACGAGCAGTACTTC
.	TRBJ2-2	TRBV4-3	.	CASSLAWNTGELFF	TGCGCCAGCAGCCTAGCCTGGAACACCGGGGAGCTGTTTTTT
.	TRBJ2-2	TRBV4-3	.	CASSQLYGSNTGELFF	TGCGCCAGCAGCCAATTATACGGGTCGAACACCGGGGAGCTGTTTTTT
.	TRBJ2-7	TRBV7-2	once	CASNPGQGGHEQYF	TGTGCCAGCAACCCAGGGCAAGGGGGGCACGAGCAGTACTTC
TRBD2	TRBJ2-3	TRBV9	once	CASSVGLAGGLGTDTQYF	TGTGCCAGCAGCGTAGGGCTAGCGGGGGGGCTTGGCACAGATACGCAGTATTTT
.	TRBJ1-5	TRBV28	once	CASSFVFGNQPQHF	TGTGCCAGCAGTTTTGTCTTTGGCAATCAGCCCCAGCATTTT
.	TRBJ2-1	TRBV28	.	CASSTRRDSYNEQFF	TGTGCCAGCAGTACGAGGAGGGACTCCTACAATGAGCAGTTCTTC
TRBD1	TRBJ2-5	TRBV6-5	once	CASSSGTGEVYF	TGTGCCAGCAGTTCAGGGACAGGGGAGGTGTACTTC
.	TRBJ1-2	TRBV30	.	CAWSDNYGYTF	TGTGCCTGGAGTGATAACTATGGCTACACCTTC
TRBD1	TRBJ2-1	TRBV19	.	CASTPDRGLYNEQFF	TGTGCCAGTACCCCGGACAGGGGGCTATACAATGAGCAGTTCTTC
.	TRBJ2-7	TRBV6-5	.	CAHGEAYEQYF	TGTGCCCATGGAGAAGCCTACGAGCAGTACTTC